The T cell receptor (beta chain) described here comes from a study of blood T cell repertoires in COVID-19. Study in general: The analysed material was cDNA or gDNA that came from T cells, B-cell-depleted T cells, or PBMCs.

Donors were grouped by their self-reported clinical history. Recovery meant two consecutive negative NP/OP PCR tests, professional clearance, or resolved symptoms. Study processing details: Amplification from reference gene primers served as the basis for estimated nucleated cell counts. Using immunoSEQ multiplex PCR, the repertoire was profiled, and TCRdb retains in-frame clones only, with some absent. V, J and clone size are those of that table, while D and trimming were read from the DNA. The profile covers about 210,000 clones, with about 85% appearing a single time and approximately 18% taken by the ten largest. Material for sequencing was PBMCs or T cells enriched from blood (not recorded which). This TCR was recovered from a middle-aged man who had recovered from COVID-19.

The CDR3 region is CASSGGTSYEQYF. The CDR3 DNA follows: TGCGCCAGCAGCGGCGGGACTAGCTACGAGCAGTACTTC. The chain combines TRBV5-1 with TRBJ2-7, with 8 positions matching TRBD2. Losses at the gene ends were 4 bases for V and 3 bases for J; bases not matched to a gene: 3. The CDR3 sequence is 13 residues long. Germline V lookup: CDR1 SGHRS, CDR2 YFSETQ.